The subject of this entry is one T cell receptor beta chain. The CDR3 has 16 amino acids. Trimming removed 0 bases at V and 6 bases at J, with 16 bases between. Germline V gene lookup returns CDR1 PRHDT and CDR2 FYEKMQ (reference sequence). This record belongs to a study of shared clonotypes between healthy human individuals. Profiling relied on immunoSEQ multiplex PCR, and the TCRdb table lists in-frame clones only, not all of them. Here the sample spans 2 million to 2.5 million clones, 80% to 95% being singletons. J is TRBJ2-3 and V is TRBV13; perhaps TRBD1 as D (6 bases). Material for sequencing was naive CD4+ T cells from PBMCs. Subset reported: CD45RA+ positively selected. The source is a man between 18 and 29 years old in good health. Some clones in this sample may be carry-over from other donors' samples. CDR3 in DNA: TGTGCCAGCAGCTTAGGGACAGGAGGATCGGGGGATACGCAGTATTTT. This gives the protein CASSLGTGGSGDTQYF.